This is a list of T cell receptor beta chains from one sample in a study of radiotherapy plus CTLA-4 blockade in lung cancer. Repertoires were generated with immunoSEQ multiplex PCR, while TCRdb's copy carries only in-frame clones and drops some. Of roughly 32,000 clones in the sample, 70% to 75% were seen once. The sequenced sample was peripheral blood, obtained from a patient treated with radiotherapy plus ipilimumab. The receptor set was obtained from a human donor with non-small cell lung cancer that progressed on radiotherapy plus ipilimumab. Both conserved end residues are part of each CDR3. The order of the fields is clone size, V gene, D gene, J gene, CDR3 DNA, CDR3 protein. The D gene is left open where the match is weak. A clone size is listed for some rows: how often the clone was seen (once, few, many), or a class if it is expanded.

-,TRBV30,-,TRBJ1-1,TGTGCCTGGAGGGGCCGGGAGCCCTCAAGGCGAGTTTTGGCTGAAGCTTTCTTT,CAWRGREPSRRVLAEAFF
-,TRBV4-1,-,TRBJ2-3,TGCGCCAGCAGCCCTGGCCCCGGCACAGATACGCAGTATTTT,CASSPGPGTDTQYF
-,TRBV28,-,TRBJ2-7,TGTGCCAGCAGTGTGGACTACTACGAGCAGTACTTC,CASSVDYYEQYF
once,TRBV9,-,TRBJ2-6,TGTGCCAGCAGCCCCTCCCCCGGGCTCTCAAGCTCTGGGGCCAACGTCCTGACTTTC,CASSPSPGLSSSGANVLTF
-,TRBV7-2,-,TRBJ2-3,TGTGCCAGCAGCTCCTTGGTGGGGGCAGATACGCAGTATTTT,CASSSLVGADTQYF
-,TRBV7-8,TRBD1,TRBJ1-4,TGTGCCAGCAGCGTAGGACAGGGAGGGGAAAAACTGTTTTTT,CASSVGQGGEKLFF
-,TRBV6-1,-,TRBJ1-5,TGTGCCAGCAGTGAATTCCCCCGGATTTGGGGTCAGCCCCAGCATTTT,CASSEFPRIWGQPQHF
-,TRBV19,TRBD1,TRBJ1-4,TGTGCCAGTAGTATGACAGGGTCTACTAATGAAAAACTGTTTTTT,CASSMTGSTNEKLFF
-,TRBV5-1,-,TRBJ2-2,TGCGCCAGCGCTGGACTTGGGTTAACCGGGGAGCTGTTTTTT,CASAGLGLTGELFF
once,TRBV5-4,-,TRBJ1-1,TGTGCCAGCAGCCCCCAAAGAAATTCGGGGAACACTGAAGCTTTCTTT,CASSPQRNSGNTEAFF
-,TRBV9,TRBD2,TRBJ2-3,TGTGCCAGCAGCGACGACGGACTAGCGGGAGGGCAAGATACGCAGTATTTT,CASSDDGLAGGQDTQYF
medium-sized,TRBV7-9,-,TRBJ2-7,TGTGCCAGCAGCTACAGGGAGCACTACGAGCAGTACTTC,CASSYREHYEQYF
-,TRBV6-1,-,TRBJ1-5,TGTGCCAGCAGTGAAGCGAGGCCCCAGCATTTT,CASSEARPQHF
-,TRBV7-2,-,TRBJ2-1,TGTGCCAGCAGCTTAGCGCACGGGGGCTTTAATGAGCAGTTCTTC,CASSLAHGGFNEQFF
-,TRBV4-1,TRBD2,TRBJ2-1,TGCGCCAGCAGCCAAGATCCCCTAGCGGGAGAACCCTACAATGAGCAGTTCTTC,CASSQDPLAGEPYNEQFF
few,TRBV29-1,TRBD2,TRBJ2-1,TGCAGCGTTGAGGCTAGCGGGAGCTCTGAGCAGTTCTTC,CSVEASGSSEQFF
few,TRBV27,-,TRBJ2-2,TGTGCCAGCAAGGACGCCGGGGAGCTGTTTTTT,CASKDAGELFF
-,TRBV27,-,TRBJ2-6,TGTGCCAGCAGGGACCCGGGACTCCGCTCTGGGGCCAACGTCCTGACTTTC,CASRDPGLRSGANVLTF
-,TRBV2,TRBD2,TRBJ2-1,TGTGCCAGCAGGGGTTCCGGGACTAGAGTAGGGTTCTTC,CASRGSGTRVGFF
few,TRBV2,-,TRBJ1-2,TGTGCCAGCAGTTTGTCCCCTCAGGAGGGCTATGGCTACACCTTC,CASSLSPQEGYGYTF
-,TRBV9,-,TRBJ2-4,TGTGCCAGCAGCCCCGGGGCCCAAGCCAAAAACATTCAGTACTTC,CASSPGAQAKNIQYF
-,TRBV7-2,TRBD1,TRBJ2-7,TGTGCCAGCAGCGGCCAGGGGGCATGGGAGCAGTACTTC,CASSGQGAWEQYF